The T cell receptor beta chain described here comes from a study of blood T cell repertoires in COVID-19. Study as a whole: Sources were T cells, B-cell-depleted T cells, or PBMCs; the material itself was cDNA or gDNA.

Clones were read by immunoSEQ multiplex PCR, and TCRdb kept only the in-frame ones, dropping some. The table has about 120,000 clones, over 65% seen once. This CDR3 contains 15 residues. CDR1 is SNHLY, CDR2 FYNNEI, per germline. Trimming cost V 6 bases and J 6 bases, with 18 bases left between them. The clonotype was recovered from a human donor with acute or convalescent COVID-19. The donor label of this sample is uncertain. The sequencing input was peripheral blood. The chain recombines TRBV2 with TRBJ1-5, with D perhaps TRBD1 (6 bases). CDR3 DNA: TGTGCCAGCAGGGAAACAGGGTATTCGGGTCAGCCCCAGCATTTT. It is translated as CASRETGYSGQPQHF.